This TCR beta chain was identified during a study of OX40 agonist ivuxolimab in advanced cancers. Data came from immunoSEQ multiplex PCR; TCRdb stores just in-frame clones and leaves some out. The sample records nearly 70,000 clones, more than 80% being singletons. From germline, CDR1 is SSHAT and CDR2 FNYEAQ (reference sequence). The CDR3 is 15 residues long. Turning to this clone: The junction does not match germline at one end; this may be a read error.

This TCR derives from an adult with an advanced solid tumor such as melanoma, head and neck, liver or kidney cancer. V usage is TRBV7-7 and J usage is TRBJ1-3; TRBD1 might be the D (5 bases). The input for sequencing was CD4+ or CD8+ T cells sorted from blood, taken in a trial of the OX40 agonist ivuxolimab. CDR3 sequence reads: CASSSGTDSGNTIYF. CDR3 nucleotide sequence: TGTGCTAGCAGCTCAGGGACGGACTCTGGAAACACCATATATTTT.